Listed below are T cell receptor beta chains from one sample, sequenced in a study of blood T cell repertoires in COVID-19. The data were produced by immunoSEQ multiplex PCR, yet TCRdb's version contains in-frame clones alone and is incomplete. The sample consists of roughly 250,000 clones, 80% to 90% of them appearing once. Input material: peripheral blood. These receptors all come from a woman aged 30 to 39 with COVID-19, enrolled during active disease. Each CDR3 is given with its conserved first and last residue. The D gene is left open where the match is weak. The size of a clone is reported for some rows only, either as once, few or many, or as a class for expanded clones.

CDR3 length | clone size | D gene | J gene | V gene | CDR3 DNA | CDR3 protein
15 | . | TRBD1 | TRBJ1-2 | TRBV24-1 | TGTGCCACCAGTGAATACGACAGGGGGGTATATGGCTACACCTTC | CATSEYDRGVYGYTF
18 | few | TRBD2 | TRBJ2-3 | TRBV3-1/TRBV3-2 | TGTGCCAGCAGCCACCGCTTCGGGGGACTAGCGGGGGTAGATACGCAGTATTTT | CASSHRFGGLAGVDTQYF
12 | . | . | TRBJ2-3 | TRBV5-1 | TGCGCCAGCAGCCCACACACAGATACGCAGTATTTT | CASSPHTDTQYF
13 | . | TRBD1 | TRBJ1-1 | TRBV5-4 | TGTGCCAGCAGATCACAGGGGTTCACTGAAGCTTTCTTT | CASRSQGFTEAFF
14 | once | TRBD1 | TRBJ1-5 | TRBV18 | TGTGCCAGCTCACAGGGGGCAAGCAATCAGCCCCAGCATTTT | CASSQGASNQPQHF
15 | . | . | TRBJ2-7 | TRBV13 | TGTGCCAGCAGCTTAGGGGCCTCGGGGTCCTACGAGCAGTACTTC | CASSLGASGSYEQYF
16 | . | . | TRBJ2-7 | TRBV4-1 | TGCGCCAGCAGCCCCCTCCTTGGGGGGTCCTCCTACGAGCAGTACTTC | CASSPLLGGSSYEQYF
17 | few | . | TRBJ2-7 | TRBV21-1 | TGTGCCAGCAGGAAAATGGGGACAGGGGCTGCCGGGGGCGAGCAGTACTTC | CASRKMGTGAAGGEQYF
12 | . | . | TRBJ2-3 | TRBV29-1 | TGCAGCGTTGTCGACAGACCAGATACGCAGTATTTT | CSVVDRPDTQYF
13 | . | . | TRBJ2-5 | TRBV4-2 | TGTGCCAGCGGCTCTGATTCGCAAGAGACCCAGTACTTC | CASGSDSQETQYF
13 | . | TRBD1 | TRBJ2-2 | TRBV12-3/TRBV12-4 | TGTGCCAGCAGTACAGGGGTGGCCGGGGAGCTGTTTTTT | CASSTGVAGELFF
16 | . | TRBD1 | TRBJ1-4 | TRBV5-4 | TGTGCCAGCAGCCCCGAAGGGGGCGTCGGGCGAAAAAAACTGTTTTTT | CASSPEGGVGRKKLFF
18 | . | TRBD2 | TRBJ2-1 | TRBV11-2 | TGTGCCAGCAGCTTAGTCTCTACCAGCGGGGTAACCGGGGGTGAGCAGTTCTTC | CASSLVSTSGVTGGEQFF
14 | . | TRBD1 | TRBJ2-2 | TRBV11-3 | TGTGCCAGCAGCGCCCGGGACAGGGGTGCGGAGCTGTTTTTT | CASSARDRGAELFF
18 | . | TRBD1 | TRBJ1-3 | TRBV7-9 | TGTGCCAGCAGCAGACGCGGACAGGGGTCCCTCTCTGGAAACACCATATATTTT | CASSRRGQGSLSGNTIYF
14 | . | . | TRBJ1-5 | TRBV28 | TGTGCCAGCAGTACGGGAATAGCGGAACAGCCCCAGCATTTT | CASSTGIAEQPQHF
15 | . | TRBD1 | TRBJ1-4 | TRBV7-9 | TGTGCCAGCAGCGCCCCAGGGGGTTCGAATGAAAAACTGTTTTTT | CASSAPGGSNEKLFF
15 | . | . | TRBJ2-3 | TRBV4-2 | TGTGCCAGCAGCCAGGGAGTTTTTAGCACAGATACGCAGTATTTT | CASSQGVFSTDTQYF
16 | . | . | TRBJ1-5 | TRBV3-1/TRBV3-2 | TGTGCCAGCACCATACAGGGTAGCCGGTTCAATCAGCCCCAGCATTTT | CASTIQGSRFNQPQHF
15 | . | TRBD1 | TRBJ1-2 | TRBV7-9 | TGTGCCAGCAACTTCCTACAGGGGGCGGATCATGGCTACACCTTC | CASNFLQGADHGYTF
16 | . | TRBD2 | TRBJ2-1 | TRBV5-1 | TGCGCCAGCAAAGTGGAAACTAGCGGGGTTTACAATGAGCAGTTCTTC | CASKVETSGVYNEQFF
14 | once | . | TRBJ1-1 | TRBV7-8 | TGTGCCAGCAGCTTATTGCGCCGCAACACTGAAGCTTTCTTT | CASSLLRRNTEAFF
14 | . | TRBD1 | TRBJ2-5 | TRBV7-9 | TGTGCCAGCAGCTACAGGGGGCGCGGAGAGACCCAGTACTTC | CASSYRGRGETQYF
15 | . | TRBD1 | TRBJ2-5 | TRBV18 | TGTGCCAGCTCACCACCGGGACAGGGGATCGGGACCCAGTACTTC | CASSPPGQGIGTQYF
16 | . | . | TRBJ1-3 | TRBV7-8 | TGTGCCAGCAGCTTATTTGGGCCAGGGGCAGGAAACACCATATATTTT | CASSLFGPGAGNTIYF
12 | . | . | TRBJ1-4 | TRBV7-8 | TGTGCCAGCAGCTTCGTCCTAGGAAAACTGTTTTTT | CASSFVLGKLFF
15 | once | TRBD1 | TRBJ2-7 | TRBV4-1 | TGCGCCAGCAGGTTCAGGGACAGGGTCAGCGACGAGCAGTACTTC | CASRFRDRVSDEQYF
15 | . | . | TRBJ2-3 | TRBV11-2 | TGTGCCAGCAGCAAGGGGCCGCAGGGCTCGGATACGCAGTATTTT | CASSKGPQGSDTQYF
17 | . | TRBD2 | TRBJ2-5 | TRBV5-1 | TGCGCCAGCAGCTTGGGGGTAGCGGGTGCGTACCAAGAGACCCAGTACTTC | CASSLGVAGAYQETQYF
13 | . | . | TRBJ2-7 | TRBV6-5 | TGTGCCAGCAGCACCGGGAGTATCTACGAGCAGTACTTC | CASSTGSIYEQYF
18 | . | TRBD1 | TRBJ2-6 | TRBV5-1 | TGCGCCAGCAGCCCCCGGGACAGGGGATACTCTGGGGCCAACGTCCTGACTTTC | CASSPRDRGYSGANVLTF
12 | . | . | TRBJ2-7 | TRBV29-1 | TGCAGCGTTGAAGACCTCAGCTACGAGCAGTACTTC | CSVEDLSYEQYF
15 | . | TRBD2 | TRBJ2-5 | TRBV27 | TGTGCCAGCAGTTCCGGACTAGCCTTGGGAGAGACCCAGTACTTC | CASSSGLALGETQYF
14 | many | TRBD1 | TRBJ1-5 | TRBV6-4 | TGTGCCAGCAGTGTAGGGGGCGATAATCAGCCCCAGCATTTT | CASSVGGDNQPQHF
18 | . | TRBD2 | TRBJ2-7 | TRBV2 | TGTGCCAGCAGTTATCAAGATACTAGCGGGGGGTCCCCCTACGAGCAGTACTTC | CASSYQDTSGGSPYEQYF
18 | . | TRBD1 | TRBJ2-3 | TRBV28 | TGTGCCAGCAGTCCGATCATGGACAGGGAGTTGTTCACAGATACGCAGTATTTT | CASSPIMDRELFTDTQYF
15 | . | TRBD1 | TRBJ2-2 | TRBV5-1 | TGCGCCAGCAGCTTGGAACCGACAGGGACCGGGGAGCTGTTTTTT | CASSLEPTGTGELFF